The present T cell receptor beta chain was sequenced within a study of blood T cell repertoires in COVID-19. The wider study: Collection of acute and convalescent COVID-19 samples took place in the United States, Italy and Spain.

The CDR3 runs 16 residues. CDR1 is MNHNY, CDR2 SVGAGI, per germline (reference sequence). Trimming stripped 0 bases from V and 8 bases from J, with 16 bases between. In the study's own analysis: Nucleated cell number was recorded as an estimate derived from reference gene primer amplification. Generated by immunoSEQ multiplex PCR, the TCRdb table keeps only in-frame clones and is missing some. V and J calls and clone size follow that table, whereas D and trimming were derived from the DNA. The repertoire holds 130,000 to 150,000 clones, with approximately 89% as singletons. Sequencing was performed on peripheral blood. This TCR was sampled from a woman aged 45-65 years with acute or convalescent COVID-19. The gene calls are TRBV6-6 and TRBJ1-4, with D unclear. The CDR3 is CASSYSNILSPEKLFF. The CDR3 coding sequence is TGTGCCAGCAGTTACTCGAATATCCTATCCCCCGAAAAACTGTTTTTT.